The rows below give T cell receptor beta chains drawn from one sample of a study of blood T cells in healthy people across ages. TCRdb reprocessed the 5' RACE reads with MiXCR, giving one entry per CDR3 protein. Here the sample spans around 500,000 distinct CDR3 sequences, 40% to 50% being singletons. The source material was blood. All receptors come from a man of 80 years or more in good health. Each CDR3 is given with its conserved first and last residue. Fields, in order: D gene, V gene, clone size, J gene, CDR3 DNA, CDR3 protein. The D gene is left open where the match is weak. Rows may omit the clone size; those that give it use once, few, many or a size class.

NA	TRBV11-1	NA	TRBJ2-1	TGTGCCAGCAGCTTAAATCCGACGAGTTTCAATGAGCAGTTCTTC	CASSLNPTSFNEQFF
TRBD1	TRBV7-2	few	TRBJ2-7	TGTGCCAGCAGCTTAGCGGACAGGGGCCCCTACGAGCAGTACTTC	CASSLADRGPYEQYF
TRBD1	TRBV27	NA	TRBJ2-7	TGTGCCAGTTCCTGGACAGGGGGTCGCGAGCAGTACTTC	CASSWTGGREQYF
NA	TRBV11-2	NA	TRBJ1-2	TGTGCCAGCAGCTTAGGTCGGCGGGGGGCGGACTATGGCTACACCTTC	CASSLGRRGADYGYTF
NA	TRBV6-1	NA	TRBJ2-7	TGTGCCAGCAGTGAACCGGGCTCCCGGTACGAGCAGTACTTC	CASSEPGSRYEQYF
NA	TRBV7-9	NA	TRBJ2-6	TGTGCCAGCAGCGGTAGGGTGGCTGGGGCCAACGTCCTGACTTTC	CASSGRVAGANVLTF
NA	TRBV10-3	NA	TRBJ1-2	TGTGCCATCGGAGGCAACACCACTAACTATGGCTACACCTTC	CAIGGNTTNYGYTF
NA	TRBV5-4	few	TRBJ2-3	TGTGCCAGCAGCTTGTCAGGGTCCGATACGCAGTATTTT	CASSLSGSDTQYF
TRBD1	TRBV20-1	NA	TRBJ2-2	TGCAGTGCTAGAATTTCAGGGGGAGCGAACACCGGGGAGCTGTTTTTT	CSARISGGANTGELFF
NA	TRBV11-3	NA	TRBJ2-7	TGTGCCAGCAGCGTAGCTATCAGCTACGAGCAGTACTTC	CASSVAISYEQYF
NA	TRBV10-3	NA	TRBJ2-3	TGTGCCATCAACCAGGTCGGGGGCGCGGTAAGCACAGATACGCAGTATTTT	CAINQVGGAVSTDTQYF
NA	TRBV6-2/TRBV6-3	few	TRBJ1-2	TGTGCCAGCGGCTCCCGGGAGAGATACTATGGCTACACCTTC	CASGSRERYYGYTF
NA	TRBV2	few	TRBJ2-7	TGTGCCAGCCGCTTAGCGAGCGGCTACTCCTACGAGCAGTACTTC	CASRLASGYSYEQYF
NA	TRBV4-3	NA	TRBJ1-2	TGCGCCAGCAGCCAAGAACCCGGGGGGGTCTATGGCTACACCTTC	CASSQEPGGVYGYTF
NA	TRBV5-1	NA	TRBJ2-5	TGCGCCAGCAGCTTCGAGCAGAGACGCGGAGAGACCCAGTACTTC	CASSFEQRRGETQYF
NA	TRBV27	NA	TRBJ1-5	TGTGCCAGCAGTAATAAAAATCAGCCCCAGCATTTT	CASSNKNQPQHF
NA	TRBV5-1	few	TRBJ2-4	TGCGCCAGCAGCGCGGCGGGGTTGAACATTCAGTACTTC	CASSAAGLNIQYF
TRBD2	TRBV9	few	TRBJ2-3	TGTGCCAGCAGCGCCTGGACTAGCGGGGGCTCAGATACGCAGTATTTT	CASSAWTSGGSDTQYF
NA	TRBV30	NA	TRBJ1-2	TGTGCCTGGAGTCAACAAGAACCAGTCTATGGCTACACCTTC	CAWSQQEPVYGYTF
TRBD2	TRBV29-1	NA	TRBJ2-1	TGCAGCGTTGGGGCTAGCGGGGGCCTGACCTACAATGAGCAGTTCTTC	CSVGASGGLTYNEQFF
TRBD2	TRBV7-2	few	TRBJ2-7	TGTGCCAGCAGCAGTGCGGGAGTTTTATACGAGCAGTACTTC	CASSSAGVLYEQYF
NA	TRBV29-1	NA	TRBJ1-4	TGCAGCGTTGAAGGGAGTCAGCGGGGCGAAAAACTGTTTTTT	CSVEGSQRGEKLFF
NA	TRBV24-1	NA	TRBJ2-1	TGTGCCACCAGTGGACTCGCGGGCGCCTACAATGAGCAGTTCTTC	CATSGLAGAYNEQFF
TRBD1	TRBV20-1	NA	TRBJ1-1	TGCAGTGCTGGGCCGACAGGGCCAAGCGTAGCTTTCTTT	CSAGPTGPSVAFF
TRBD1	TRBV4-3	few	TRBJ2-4	TGCGCCAGCAGCCAAGAGGACAGGGGGCGGGGAGGCATTCAGTACTTC	CASSQEDRGRGGIQYF
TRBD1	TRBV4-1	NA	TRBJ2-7	TGCGCCAGCAGCCAAGGTTTGGGACAGTCCTCCTACGAGCAGTACTTC	CASSQGLGQSSYEQYF
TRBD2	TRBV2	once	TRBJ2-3	TGTGCCAGCAAGGGACTAGCGGGAGTTGCAGATACGCAGTATTTT	CASKGLAGVADTQYF
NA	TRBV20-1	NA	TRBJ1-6	TGCAGTGCTAGAGAGCGGCCAGGGGCTAATTCACCCCTCCACTTT	CSARERPGANSPLHF
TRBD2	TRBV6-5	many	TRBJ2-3	TGTGCCAGCAGTTACAGGACTAGCGGGAGTTTTACAGATACGCAGTATTTT	CASSYRTSGSFTDTQYF
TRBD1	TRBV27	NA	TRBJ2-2	TGTGCCAGCAGTCGATCGGGGACAGGCAACACCGGGGAGCTGTTTTTT	CASSRSGTGNTGELFF
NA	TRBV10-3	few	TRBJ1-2	TGTGCCATCAGTGAGTACAGGGAGTCGGACTATGGCTACACCTTC	CAISEYRESDYGYTF
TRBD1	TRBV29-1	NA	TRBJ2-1	TGCAGCGTGAGGGGACAGAGATCCTACAATGAGCAGTTCTTC	CSVRGQRSYNEQFF
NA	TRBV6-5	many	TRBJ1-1	TGTGCCAGCCGCACCCGGTGGCAGAGGTACACTGAAGCTTTCTTT	CASRTRWQRYTEAFF
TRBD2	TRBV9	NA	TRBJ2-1	TGTGCCAGCAGCCTCCTACCTAGCGGCTCCTACAGTGAGCAGTTCTTC	CASSLLPSGSYSEQFF
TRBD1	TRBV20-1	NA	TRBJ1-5	TGCAGTGCTAGGGCCATGGACAGGGCAGCGAGCAATCAGCCCCAGCATTTT	CSARAMDRAASNQPQHF
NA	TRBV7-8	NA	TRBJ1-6	TGTGCCAGCAAGAACTATAATTCACCCCTCCACTTT	CASKNYNSPLHF
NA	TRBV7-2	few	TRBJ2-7	TGTGCCAGCAGCTTAGCTAGCGCCTACGAGCAGTACTTC	CASSLASAYEQYF
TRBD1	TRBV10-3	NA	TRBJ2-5	TGTGCCATCAGGGAGGACAGGGGGCAAGAGACCCAGTACTTC	CAIREDRGQETQYF
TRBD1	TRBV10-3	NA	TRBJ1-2	TGTGCCATCAGGGACAGGACAGGGATGTATGGCTACACCTTC	CAIRDRTGMYGYTF
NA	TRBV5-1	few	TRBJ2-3	TGCGCCAGCAGCTTGTTCGTGGCGGATACCACAGATACGCAGTATTTT	CASSLFVADTTDTQYF
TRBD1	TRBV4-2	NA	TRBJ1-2	TGTGCCAGCAGCCTACGACAGGGGGCTAACTATGGCTACACCTTC	CASSLRQGANYGYTF
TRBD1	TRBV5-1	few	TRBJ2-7	TGCGCCAGCAGCTTGGCACAGGGGAAGTCCGAGCAGTACTTC	CASSLAQGKSEQYF
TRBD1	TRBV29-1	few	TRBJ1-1	TGCAGCGTGAGACAGGGCCGTAATGCTGAAGCTTTCTTT	CSVRQGRNAEAFF
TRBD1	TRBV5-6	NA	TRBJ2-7	TGTGCCAGCAGCTTCCAACAGGGGCACTACGAGCAGTACTTC	CASSFQQGHYEQYF
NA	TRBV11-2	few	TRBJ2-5	TGTGCCAGCAGCTTAATGGCCAGCCAAGAGACCCAGTACTTC	CASSLMASQETQYF
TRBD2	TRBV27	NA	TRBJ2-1	TGTGCCAGCAGTTTATATCCGGGAGGGGACAATGAGCAGTTCTTC	CASSLYPGGDNEQFF
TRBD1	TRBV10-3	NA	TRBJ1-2	TGTGCCCACCGACAGGGCAACTATGGCTACACCTTC	CAHRQGNYGYTF
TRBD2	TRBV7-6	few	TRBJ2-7	TGTGCCAGCAGCTTAGCAGCGGGGTGGAACGAGCAGTACTTC	CASSLAAGWNEQYF
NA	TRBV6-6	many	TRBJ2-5	TGTGCCAGCAGTTACTCGGTACTGATGGAGACCCAGTACTTC	CASSYSVLMETQYF
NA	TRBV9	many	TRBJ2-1	TGTGCCAGCAGCAGGGACGCCACTGAGCAGTTCTTC	CASSRDATEQFF
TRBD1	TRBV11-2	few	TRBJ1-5	TGTGCCAGCAGCTTACGGGCAGGGGGACGCAATCAGCCCCAGCATTTT	CASSLRAGGRNQPQHF
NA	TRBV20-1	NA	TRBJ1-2	TGCAGTGCAGGCCCCGGGACCAACTATGGCTACACCTTC	CSAGPGTNYGYTF
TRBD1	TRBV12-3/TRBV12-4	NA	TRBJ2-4	TGTGCCAGCAACCTGGGGACAGAGGGGAATGAGCAGTACTTC	CASNLGTEGNEQYF